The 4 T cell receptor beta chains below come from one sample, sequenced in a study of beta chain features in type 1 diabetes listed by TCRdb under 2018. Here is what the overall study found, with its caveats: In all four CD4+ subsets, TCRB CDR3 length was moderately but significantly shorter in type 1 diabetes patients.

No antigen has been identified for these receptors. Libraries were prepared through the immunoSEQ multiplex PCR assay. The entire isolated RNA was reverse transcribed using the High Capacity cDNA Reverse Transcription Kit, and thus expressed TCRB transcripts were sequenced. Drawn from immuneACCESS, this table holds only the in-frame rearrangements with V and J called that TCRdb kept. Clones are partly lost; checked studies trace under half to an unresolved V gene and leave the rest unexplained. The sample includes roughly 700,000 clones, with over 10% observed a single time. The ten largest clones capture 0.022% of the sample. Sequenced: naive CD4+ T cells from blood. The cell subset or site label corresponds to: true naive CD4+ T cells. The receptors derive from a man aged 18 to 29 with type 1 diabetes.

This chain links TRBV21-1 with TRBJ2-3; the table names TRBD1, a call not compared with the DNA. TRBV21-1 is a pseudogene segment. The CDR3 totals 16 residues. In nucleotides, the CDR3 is TGTGCCAGCAGCACCCACCCGGAGGGGGCCACAGATACGCAGTATTTT. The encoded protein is CASSTHPEGATDTQYF.

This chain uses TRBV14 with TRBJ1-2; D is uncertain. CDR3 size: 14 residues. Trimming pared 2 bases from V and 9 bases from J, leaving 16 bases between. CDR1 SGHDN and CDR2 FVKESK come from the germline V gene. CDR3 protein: CASSQIRTTGSYTF. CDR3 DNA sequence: TGTGCCAGCAGCCAAATCAGGACGACCGGGAGCTACACCTTC.

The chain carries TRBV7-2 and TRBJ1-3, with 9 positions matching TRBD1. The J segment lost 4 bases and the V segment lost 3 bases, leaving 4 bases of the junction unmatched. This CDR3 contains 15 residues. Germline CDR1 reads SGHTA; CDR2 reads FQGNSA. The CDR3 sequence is CASSLVGQGGNTIYF. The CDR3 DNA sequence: TGTGCCAGCAGCTTGGTGGGACAGGGAGGAAACACCATATATTTT.

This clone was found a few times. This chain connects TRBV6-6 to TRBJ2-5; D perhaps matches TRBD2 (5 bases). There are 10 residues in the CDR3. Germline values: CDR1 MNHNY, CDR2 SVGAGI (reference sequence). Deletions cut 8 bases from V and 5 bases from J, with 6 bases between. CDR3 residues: CASRRETQYF. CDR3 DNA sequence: TGTGCCAGCCGGAGGGAGACCCAGTACTTC.